This TCR beta chain was retrieved from a study of blood T cell repertoires in COVID-19. Per the study methods: Amplification of reference gene primers was used by the study to estimate nucleated cell counts. Method: immunoSEQ multiplex PCR; TCRdb's copy keeps in-frame clones and lacks some. V, J and clone size are taken as reported in that table, and D and trimming were inferred from the DNA itself. Among over 150,000 clones, approximately 84% were seen once, and the ten largest hold around 3.5%. Germline CDR1 MNHEY, CDR2 SVGAGI. The ends were cut back, 8 bases at V and 7 bases at J, with 15 bases in the middle. The CDR3 has 13 amino acids. Those who participated ranged in age from about 18 to 89 years and resided in about 24 US areas. Recovered Cohort 3 donors showed two negative PCRs, clearance, or symptom resolution.

The J gene is TRBJ2-1, the V gene TRBV6-5; D might be TRBD2 (6 bases). The sequence came from a woman aged 30 to 39 who had recovered from COVID-19. The specimen sequenced was PBMCs or T cells enriched from blood (not recorded which). The CDR3 DNA reads as TGTGCCAGCCGATTGGTTGGGGGGAATGAGCAGTTCTTC. Translated, it gives CASRLVGGNEQFF.